This T cell receptor beta chain comes out of a study of Ad26.COV2.S vaccination and SARS-CoV-2 variants. General study findings and limits: Responses of spike-specific T cells (both CD8+ and CD4+) reportedly showed substantial breadth after vaccination. Compared with placebo recipients, vaccine recipients had higher spike-specific TCR breadth. Breadth measured for non-spike TCRs was similar across vaccine and placebo recipients. Analytic work on TCR breadth and depth might have understated the full extent of total T cell responses.

This clone has only one observation. The target antigen is unknown. Sequenced by immunoSEQ multiplex PCR; TCRdb stores in-frame clones only, minus some. Here the sample spans some 190,000 clones, approximately 90% being singletons. This CDR3 spans 17 amino acids. The germline V and J ends were trimmed by 1 base and 0 bases, with 13 bases remaining between them. From germline, CDR1 is MGHRA and CDR2 YSYEKL. The sequenced sample was peripheral blood, obtained after recovery from COVID-19. The chain carries TRBV4-1 and TRBJ1-3, with a tentative D call TRBD1 (6 bases). This clonotype originated in a human donor who had recovered from COVID-19. The CDR3 is CASSQGRGTVSGNTIYF. As DNA, the CDR3 is TGCGCCAGCAGCCAAGGAAGGGGGACGGTCTCTGGAAACACCATATATTTT.